This T cell receptor (beta chain) was sequenced in a study of blood T cell repertoires in COVID-19. In the study overall: PBMCs, B-cell-depleted T cells, or T cells were the source of the cDNA or gDNA that made up the material.

CDR3 length equals 14 residues. Germline V lookup: CDR1 MDHEN, CDR2 SYDVKM. The ends were cut back, 5 bases at V and 2 bases at J, with 13 bases in the middle. Measured with immunoSEQ multiplex PCR; TCRdb has only the in-frame clones, and not every one. The table records around 200,000 clones, 75% to 90% of them present only once. The TCR comes from a man aged 55 to 70 with acute or convalescent COVID-19. This chain uses TRBV28 with TRBJ2-7; D possibly corresponds to TRBD2 (7 bases). What was sequenced was peripheral blood. The CDR3 loop reads CASSNPGGTYEQYF. CDR3 DNA sequence: TGTGCCAGCAGTAACCCGGGGGGCACCTACGAGCAGTACTTC. Together with reference TRBV28 and TRBJ2-7, the CDR3 gives the full variable domain: DVKVTQSSRYLVKRTGEKVFLECVQDMDHENMFWYRQDPGLGLRLIYFSYDVKMKEKGDIPEGYSVSREKKERFSLILESASTNQTSMYLCASSNPGGTYEQYFGPGTRLTVT.